This entry lists 16 T cell receptor beta chains sequenced from one sample in a study of early T cells in non-severe SARS-CoV-2 infection. TCRdb re-derived calls from the 5' RACE reads in MiXCR, one entry per CDR3 protein. The table records about 55,000 distinct CDR3 sequences, 9.5% to 15% of them present only once. Sequencing was done on a sample of whole blood. The receptor source for this set is an adult who was a healthcare worker with PCR-confirmed SARS-CoV-2 infection or an uninfected control (not recorded which).

The chain links TRBV20-1 to TRBJ2-5; no reliable D call. V shed 6 bases and J shed 9 bases, with 17 bases lying between them. The CDR3 has 12 amino acids. CDR1 DFQATT and CDR2 SNEGSKA come from the germline V gene (reference sequence). The CDR3 nucleotides read TGCAGTGCCGCCCTCCAGACTGGAGCCCAGTACTTC. It specifies CSAALQTGAQYF.

This clonotype showed up just a few times. The chain couples TRBV20-1 to TRBJ2-1, with no clear D. Germline-derived CDR1 and CDR2 are DFQATT and SNEGSKA (reference sequence). This CDR3 contains 14 residues. Trimming removed 4 bases at V and 7 bases at J, with 17 bases between. The CDR3 DNA is TGCAGTGCTAATGAGTTGGGGTCTAGGAATGAGCAGTTCTTC. It encodes CSANELGSRNEQFF.

This clonotype has a handful of counts. This chain joins TRBV3-1 and TRBJ2-7; 9 bases align to TRBD1. The CDR3 has 15 residues. Per the germline V gene, CDR1 is LGHDT and CDR2 is YNNKEL (reference sequence). Trimming cost V 3 bases and J 2 bases; bases outside gene matches: 5. CDR3 residues: CASSHTGTGPYEQYF. The CDR3 region has the DNA TGTGCCAGCAGCCATACCGGGACAGGGCCCTACGAGCAGTACTTC.

The chain is built from TRBV6-5 and TRBJ2-3; either TRBD1 or TRBD2 may fit D (6 bases each). Germline CDR1 is MNHEY and CDR2 is SVGAGI. This CDR3 has 22 amino acids. V dropped 2 bases and J dropped 0 bases, with 30 bases sitting between them. The CDR3 region is CASSYGVGERGPLEVSTDTQYF. The CDR3, as DNA: TGTGCCAGCAGTTACGGAGTCGGGGAACGGGGGCCCCTCGAAGTTAGCACAGATACGCAGTATTTT.

This clonotype was counted many times. The chain combines TRBV20-1 with TRBJ1-6, with D hard to call. The germline gives CDR1 DFQATT, CDR2 SNEGSKA (reference sequence). This CDR3 contains 17 residues. V lost 2 bases, J lost 0 bases, and 14 bases lay in between. The CDR3 DNA reads TGCAGTGCTAGAATAGGCAGCCATAGCTCCTATAATTCACCCCTCCACTTT. It is translated as CSARIGSHSSYNSPLHF.

The chain links TRBV11-2 to TRBJ2-5; the match to TRBD2 covers 8 bases. The CDR3 is 15 amino acids. J gave up 3 bases and V 1 base, and 4 bases lay outside the gene matches. Germline V gene data show CDR1 as SGHAT and CDR2 as FQNNGV. Here the CDR3 reads CASSLAVAGKETQYF. The CDR3 DNA sequence: TGTGCCAGCAGCTTAGCTGTAGCGGGGAAAGAGACCCAGTACTTC.

This clonotype was counted at least ten times. The chain carries TRBV10-3 and TRBJ1-5; D not certain. The CDR3 has 14 amino acids. Germline CDR1 reads ENHRY; CDR2 reads SYGVKD. Deletions cut 0 bases from V and 6 bases from J, with 9 bases between. DNA of the CDR3: TGTGCCATCAGTGAGTCTGGTTCGGGTCAGCCCCAGCATTTT. Translated, it gives CAISESGSGQPQHF.

There are many counts of this clonotype. The chain is built from TRBV20-1 and TRBJ2-1; D possibly corresponds to TRBD1 (5 bases). This CDR3 has 15 residues. Trimming shortened V by 3 bases and J by 7 bases, and 19 bases separated the two germline ends. Looked up from germline, CDR1 is DFQATT and CDR2 is SNEGSKA (reference sequence). CDR3 in amino acids: CSASSVGPPMNEQFF. The DNA for the CDR3 is TGCAGTGCTAGTTCAGTGGGGCCGCCAATGAATGAGCAGTTCTTC.

This clonotype counts as medium-sized. The CDR3 loop is CASSSQGRTEAFF. CDR3 nucleotides: TGTGCCAGCAGCTCACAGGGGAGAACTGAAGCTTTCTTT. This chain joins TRBV11-2 and TRBJ1-1; 7 bases match TRBD1. Germline V CDR1 and CDR2: SGHAT, FQNNGV. With 4 bases clipped from V and 5 bases from J, the junction kept 4 bases outside the gene matches. CDR3 length: 13 amino acids.

This clonotype was counted only a few times. The chain employs TRBV30 and TRBJ1-6; no reliable D call. Germline CDR1 reads GTSNPN; CDR2 reads SVGIG (reference sequence). The V end lost 0 bases, the J end lost 8 bases, and 8 bases lay between the germline ends. CDR3 size: 13 residues. The CDR3 bases are TGTGCCTGGAGTGTACAAAGGGATTCACCCCTCCACTTT. Amino acid sequence: CAWSVQRDSPLHF.

This clonotype was seen a handful of times. This chain joins TRBV20-1 and TRBJ2-5; 12 bases are a match to TRBD2. Looked up from germline, CDR1 is DFQATT and CDR2 is SNEGSKA (reference sequence). The CDR3 extends over 15 amino acids. Losses at the gene ends were 7 bases for V and 3 bases for J; bases not matched to a gene: 9. CDR3 sequence: CSVVRLAGAKETQYF. The CDR3 DNA is TGCAGTGTAGTTAGACTAGCGGGGGCGAAAGAGACCCAGTACTTC.

The chain carries TRBV5-6 and TRBJ2-5; 11 bases map to TRBD2. Germline values: CDR1 SGHDT, CDR2 YYEEEE. With V trimmed by 4 bases and J by 5 bases, 7 bases remained unmatched. The CDR3 sequence is 15 residues long. In DNA form, the CDR3 reads TGTGCCAGCAGCAGGCAACTAGCGGGGGCGGAGACCCAGTACTTC. Translation gives CASSRQLAGAETQYF.

V and J are TRBV7-9 and TRBJ2-7; D is tentatively TRBD1 or TRBD2 (5 bases each). V was cut by 5 bases and J by 7 bases, with 18 bases left in between. Germline assignment: CDR1 SEHNR and CDR2 FQNEAQ (reference sequence). CDR3 length equals 14 residues. CDR3 amino acids: CASSNRPVEGEQYF. In DNA, the CDR3 is TGTGCCAGCAGCAACCGGCCCGTAGAGGGGGAGCAGTACTTC.

This clonotype appeared many times. The genes are TRBV6-1 and TRBJ1-4, with D perhaps TRBD1 (6 bases). The V and J ends lost 5 bases and 6 bases respectively, with 13 bases between them. CDR1 is MNHNS and CDR2 is SASEGT in the germline V gene. The CDR3 length is 14 residues. The CDR3 DNA reads as TGTGCCAGCAGTCCTCGGACAGCGGATGAAAAACTGTTTTTT. This sequence encodes CASSPRTADEKLFF.

This rearrangement joins TRBV12-5 to TRBJ2-3; no definite D call. Looked up from germline, CDR1 is LGHNT and CDR2 is FRNRAP. V dropped 4 bases and J dropped 2 bases, with 4 bases sitting between them. The CDR3 runs 12 residues. The CDR3 is CASGSATDTQYF. The CDR3, as DNA: TGTGCTAGTGGTTCAGCCACAGATACGCAGTATTTT.

This clonotype was seen ten or more times. CDR3 bases: TGTGCCAGCAGAACGGCAGGTTCGGGGATTCAGACCCAGTACTTC. It yields the protein CASRTAGSGIQTQYF. This sequence joins TRBV11-2 and TRBJ2-5; weak D call: TRBD2 (5 bases). This CDR3 comprises 15 residues. The V end was cut by 6 bases, the J end by 6 bases, with 20 bases between. Germline CDR1 SGHAT, CDR2 FQNNGV.